This T cell receptor beta chain was observed in a study of T cells in Graves' hyperthyroidism and ophthalmopathy. It was RNA transcripts that yielded the amplified TCR beta CDR3 regions. Primed by the HTBI set, a first-round RT-PCR was run on the TCR CDR3. TCRdb independently ran MiXCR on the multiplex PCR reads; one entry per CDR3 protein. The data contain 490,000 or so distinct CDR3 sequences, more than 15% of them singletons. At least 3 on the Clinical Activity Score was recorded for ophthalmopathy patients, who also had NOSPECS grade at least 4 and duration under 3 months. Reasons for excluding patients were uncontrolled infection, other autoimmune disease, pregnancy or lactation. This clonotype appeared many times. Its antigen is currently unknown. The V end lost 8 bases, the J end lost 5 bases, and 30 bases lay between the germline ends. CDR1 and CDR2 (germline): LGHDT, YNNKEL (reference sequence). The CDR3 is made up of 18 amino acids.

The study's findings and limits: Most expanded thyroid clonotypes above 0.001 recurred in blood.

The rearrangement links TRBV3-1 to TRBJ1-2; D remains unclear. Sample: blood. This clonotype was obtained from a woman between 25 and 40 years old with Graves' ophthalmopathy. Written as DNA, the CDR3 is TGTGCCAGCCGCGACACCTTAAAGCCAAGGGAAGAAAGTTATGGCTACACCTTC. Translating gives CASRDTLKPREESYGYTF.